This T cell receptor (beta chain) was found in a study of human T cells and chemical hapten exposure. Background on the study: TCR yields differed between samples (mainly from small differences in pooled library volume).

Study-wide findings and caveats: Following DPC sensitization, TCRs present above 1 in 1000 frequency showed no change.

This CDR3 region has 11 residues. V was pared by 7 bases and J by 5 bases, with 8 bases between. Germline values: CDR1 MNHEY, CDR2 SVGEGT. TCRdb ran MiXCR on the RACE reads and lists one entry per CDR3 protein. Here the sample spans approximately 260,000 distinct CDR3 sequences, about 9% being singletons. At least ten counts were recorded for this clonotype. Its specificity is unknown. Noted time point: pre-sensitization, week 0. Described treatment: therapeutic diphenylcyclopropenone sensitization with weekly scalp DPC. Patch tests were applied only after blood draws. Participating donors were patients with alopecia, aged 18 to 70 years, considered appropriate candidates for DPC.

The TCR originated in a woman in her 40s with alopecia areata. Some clones in this sample may be carry-over from other donors' samples. V is TRBV6-2 or TRBV6-3 and J is TRBJ2-5, with a tentative D call TRBD2 (5 bases). The sequencing used whole blood, collected in connection with sensitization to the hapten diphenylcyclopropenone (DPC). CDR3 amino acids: CASTPGETQYF. Written as DNA, the CDR3 is TGTGCCAGCACCCCGGGGGAGACCCAGTACTTC.